These 2 T cell receptor beta chains were all obtained from the same sample, sequenced in a study of shared clonotypes between healthy human individuals (dated by TCRdb to the early 2020s). Library preparation was by the immunoSEQ multiplex PCR assay. Not all clones reach the TCRdb copy of this immuneACCESS table, which keeps in-frame sequences only. Checked studies attribute under half of the gap to unresolved V genes and leave the rest unexplained. The sample includes a few hundred thousand clones, with over 60% observed a single time. Around 12% of the sample is held by the ten biggest clonotypes. Specimen: PBMCs. The receptors here all came from a woman aged 40-49 years in good health. Some clones in this sample may be carry-over from other donors' samples.

The chain joins TRBV5-1 to TRBJ2-7, with TRBD1 identical over 9 bases. The CDR3 sequence is 13 residues long. The V gene's germline CDR1 is SGHRS and CDR2 YFSETQ. The junction had 6 bases not matched to a gene; V was cut back by 5 bases and J by 6 bases. The CDR3 loop reads CASRSGQGSEQYF. The CDR3, as DNA: TGCGCCAGCAGATCGGGACAGGGCTCCGAGCAGTACTTC.

The chain joins TRBV11-2 to TRBJ2-3; 11 positions agree with TRBD2. The CDR3 runs 15 residues. The germline V gene encodes CDR1 SGHAT and CDR2 FQNNGV. Trimming removed 6 bases from V and 1 base from J; junction bases left unmatched: 3. Here the CDR3 reads CASSYSGRGTDTQYF. For the CDR3, the DNA is TGTGCCAGCAGTTATAGCGGGAGGGGCACAGATACGCAGTATTTT.